The rows below give T cell receptor beta chains drawn from one sample of a study of blood T cell repertoires in COVID-19. Clones were sequenced by immunoSEQ multiplex PCR, and TCRdb holds only the in-frame ones, with some missing. The table records a few hundred thousand clones, around 88% of them present only once. The sample was peripheral blood. The receptor set was obtained from a woman aged 30 to 39 who had recovered from COVID-19. Both conserved end residues are trimmed from each CDR3. Size values are once, few and many counts, or a class for expanded clones, and some rows have none.

J	V	length	size	CDR3
TRBJ1-6	TRBV27	16	NA	ASSQGKAYNAYNSPLH
TRBJ2-3	TRBV12-3/TRBV12-4	10	NA	ASSFRRDTQY
TRBJ2-5	TRBV3-1/TRBV3-2	11	NA	ASSQDRSGTQY
TRBJ1-1	TRBV19	11	once	ASRGEAGTEAF
TRBJ2-5	TRBV5-1	14	NA	ASSLGGTGIGETQY
TRBJ2-7	TRBV7-2	14	NA	ASSLVYSGQAYEQY
TRBJ1-2	TRBV28	12	NA	ASRWPGAGYGYT
TRBJ2-5	TRBV28	13	NA	ASSVGGGAGETQY
TRBJ2-7	TRBV19	9	once	ASSSTYEQY
TRBJ1-5	TRBV7-8	12	NA	ASSPGQGNQPQH
TRBJ2-3	TRBV4-3	15	NA	ASSQDLLAGVTDTQY
TRBJ2-1	TRBV5-1	14	few	ASSPEWGGAYNEQF
TRBJ1-2	TRBV4-1	13	NA	ASSLEPGGNYGYT
TRBJ1-5	TRBV28	13	NA	ASSSPDRPNQPQH
TRBJ1-2	TRBV4-2	16	NA	ASSQDTVRGGSVYGYT
TRBJ2-7	TRBV2	11	NA	ASSPFRAYEQY
TRBJ1-5	TRBV28	15	NA	ASSPIFQGPSNQPQH
TRBJ1-1	TRBV2	12	NA	ASTFGQGSTEAF
TRBJ1-2	TRBV7-3	13	NA	ASSTGTGLPYGYT
TRBJ2-2	TRBV2	12	NA	ASSDRTNTGELF
TRBJ2-2	TRBV5-1	14	NA	ASGFTGSPNTGELF
TRBJ1-4	TRBV5-4	13	NA	ASSVTGVGSEKLF
TRBJ1-5	TRBV30	13	NA	AWSVEGFGNQPQH
TRBJ1-2	TRBV5-4	11	NA	ASSLIGDYGYT
TRBJ2-3	TRBV27	13	NA	ASGRTGVSTDTQY
TRBJ1-1	TRBV6-5	12	NA	ASSWATGNTEAF
TRBJ1-2	TRBV5-4	12	NA	ASSFQDRSSGYT
TRBJ2-3	TRBV6-4	13	NA	ASSRQGEGTDTQY
TRBJ2-2	TRBV7-9	14	NA	ASSFGLESNTGELF
TRBJ2-1	TRBV7-2	16	NA	ASSSRSAAGGPGNEQF
TRBJ2-7	TRBV6-5	11	few	ASSRDRGYEQY
TRBJ2-3	TRBV30	12	NA	AWSWGGRTDTQY
TRBJ1-2	TRBV7-9	11	NA	ASSFSTTGGYT
TRBJ2-3	TRBV19	12	NA	ASSVEYSTDTQY
TRBJ1-1	TRBV7-3	11	NA	ASSLGTGSEAF
TRBJ2-7	TRBV28	13	NA	ASSLPTGSSYEQY
TRBJ2-7	TRBV11-2	13	NA	ASRRPGQSSYEQY
TRBJ1-1	TRBV5-1	15	NA	ASSGGTPDRTNTEAF
TRBJ1-2	TRBV28	13	NA	ASSLPAESNYGYT
TRBJ2-3	TRBV12-5	13	NA	ASAGGAARTDTQY
TRBJ1-1	TRBV6-1	12	NA	ASSEGDTNTEAF
TRBJ2-5	TRBV24-1	10	NA	ATSRGGETQY
TRBJ1-4	TRBV2	11	NA	ASLYRGREKLF
TRBJ1-1	TRBV4-1	12	NA	ASSQEGGFTEAF
TRBJ2-3	TRBV4-2	10	many	ASSLVGNTQY
TRBJ2-2	TRBV27	17	NA	ASSPLVVGALRETGELF
TRBJ2-7	TRBV18	13	NA	ASSPSTGSDYEQY
TRBJ1-2	TRBV28	11	NA	ASSRGELYGYT
TRBJ1-6	TRBV6-2/TRBV6-3	12	NA	ASSYSERRSPLH
TRBJ2-7	TRBV7-9	12	NA	ASSSVGGTYEQY
TRBJ2-2	TRBV6-2/TRBV6-3	13	once	ASSYGLTTSGELF
TRBJ2-2	TRBV6-5	12	few	ASSWDRGTGELF
TRBJ2-1	TRBV6-5	11	NA	ASTQPTGGPLF
TRBJ1-1	TRBV6-4	10	NA	ATDRGGTEAF
TRBJ2-1	TRBV2	14	NA	ASSDPGTGAYNEQF
TRBJ1-2	TRBV19	13	few	ASKGEDGNPYGYT
TRBJ1-5	TRBV6-2/TRBV6-3	15	NA	ASSTTMGQGEGQPQH